One TCR beta chain is described in this entry. The data derive from a study of cytomegalovirus exposure and HLA in healthy donors. CDR1 and CDR2 (germline): SNHLY, FYNNEI. This CDR3 comprises 15 residues. Trimming took off 3 bases at V and 3 bases at J, with 12 bases between the two ends. Primers included in the PCR were 60 Vbeta and 13 Jbeta primers. Libraries were prepared by immunoSEQ multiplex PCR; TCRdb keeps only in-frame clonotypes and omits some of them. The table shows over 110,000 clones, with 80% occurring only once. V gene TRBV2 combines with J gene TRBJ1-3; tentative D call: TRBD1 (6 bases). This TCR derives from a man in his forties or fifties in good health and CMV-seronegative. The sequenced sample consisted of PBMCs. CDR3 sequence (DNA): TGTGCCAGCAGTGAGGGCACAGGGTTTGGAAACACCATATATTTT. It yields the protein CASSEGTGFGNTIYF.